Listed below are T cell receptor beta chains from one sample, sequenced in a study of T cell responses to AZD1222 COVID-19 vaccine. Generated by immunoSEQ multiplex PCR, the TCRdb table keeps only in-frame clones and is missing some. This table holds approximately 130,000 clones, roughly nine tenths found once. Here the sequenced sample was peripheral blood, taken on day 0 of AZD1222 vaccination. Receptor source: an adult in good health. Both conserved end residues are part of each CDR3. Some rows mark clone size as missing; the rest say once, few, many or name a class of expanded clone.

J gene	clone size	V gene	CDR3 protein
TRBJ2-7	NA	TRBV7-2	CASSLVPSGPVSSYEQYF
TRBJ2-1	once	TRBV5-1	CASSLDAELAGQQFF
TRBJ1-1	NA	TRBV27	CASSSPALGNTEAFF
TRBJ1-6	NA	TRBV19	CASSPRTGNTGNSPLHF
TRBJ1-5	NA	TRBV7-8	CASSLVRTRVNQPQHF
TRBJ2-3	NA	TRBV5-6	CASSSKYRGTDTQYF
TRBJ2-1	NA	TRBV19	CASRDNLGTSVDNEQFF
TRBJ2-4	NA	TRBV5-1	CASSPRLAENIQYF
TRBJ1-2	NA	TRBV5-1	CASSLIGGGNGYTF
TRBJ2-5	NA	TRBV7-9	CASSFSSSQETQYF
TRBJ1-6	NA	TRBV30	CAWSVLDNSPLHF
TRBJ1-6	NA	TRBV6-2/TRBV6-3	CASSYVAENSPLHF
TRBJ1-2	NA	TRBV18	CASSPRSGSINYGYTF
TRBJ1-2	NA	TRBV29-1	CSVEAPTRDAGGYGYTF
TRBJ2-7	NA	TRBV11-3	CASSFGTPPYEQYF
TRBJ1-3	once	TRBV7-2	CASTHGGGNTIYF
TRBJ1-2	NA	TRBV11-2	CASSPPSGWVSDGYTF
TRBJ2-3	NA	TRBV7-9	CASSSSGRASDTQYF
TRBJ2-2	NA	TRBV12-5	CASGFLIRSDSSGTGELFF
TRBJ1-1	NA	TRBV6-5	CASSYGIVSSTEAFF
TRBJ1-1	NA	TRBV20-1	CSVRPGTEAFF
TRBJ2-6	NA	TRBV5-4	CASSWDSGANVLTF
TRBJ2-7	NA	TRBV27	CASSRGTGAGEQYF
TRBJ2-5	NA	TRBV11-3	CASSFGTQETQYF
TRBJ1-1	NA	TRBV6-5	CASRVFGADTEAFF
TRBJ2-2	NA	TRBV7-9	CASSSGQGDTGELFF
TRBJ1-1	NA	TRBV18	CASSPRELQGSEAFF
TRBJ1-1	once	TRBV25-1	CASSGGAGAFF
TRBJ1-2	NA	TRBV19	CVPQGIDYGYTF
TRBJ1-2	NA	TRBV6-5	CASSTPGQGHGYTF
TRBJ1-5	once	TRBV18	CASSEGVRGSNQPQHF
TRBJ2-3	NA	TRBV6-6	CASSQAGPARGTDTQYF
TRBJ1-4	few	TRBV2	CASRPGRDEKLFF
TRBJ1-4	NA	TRBV5-6	CASSHRDNEKLFF
TRBJ1-1	NA	TRBV3-1/TRBV3-2	CASSQIGVNTEAFF
TRBJ1-5	NA	TRBV27	CASSWTAGVGNQPQHF
TRBJ2-3	NA	TRBV3-1/TRBV3-2	CASSLPKGGTDTQYF
TRBJ1-4	few	TRBV28	CASSPRGGALEKLFF
TRBJ1-4	NA	TRBV7-2	CASRGQGEEKLFF
TRBJ2-7	once	TRBV27	CASSLRRLAGASSYEQYF
TRBJ1-4	NA	TRBV5-3	CARSPQCRGTEKLFF
TRBJ1-1	NA	TRBV7-2	CASSFAAGAVEAFF
TRBJ1-6	NA	TRBV14	CASSLRGFVHNSPLHF
TRBJ2-7	NA	TRBV29-1	CSVGTSGMNEQYF
TRBJ2-2	NA	TRBV5-7	CASSLAGEDTGELFF
TRBJ2-5	NA	TRBV5-1	CASSLALVRGETQYF
TRBJ2-1	NA	TRBV7-2	CASSSRTGGGHNEQFF
TRBJ1-2	NA	TRBV7-2	CASSPDNYGYTF
TRBJ1-4	NA	TRBV12-3/TRBV12-4	CASSLGGKKLFF
TRBJ1-2	NA	TRBV6-5	CATRADNGYTF
TRBJ1-1	NA	TRBV18	CASSRGPKNTEAFF